This T cell receptor beta chain was sequenced during a study of T cells in Graves' hyperthyroidism and ophthalmopathy. Used for diagnoses were clinical symptoms, serum thyroxine and TRAb, thyroid ultrasound and orbital computed tomography. This CDR3 has 14 amino acids. Trimming shortened V by 4 bases and J by 3 bases, and 12 bases separated the two germline ends. From germline, CDR1 is LGHDT and CDR2 YNNKEL (reference sequence). At least ten counts were recorded for this clonotype. RNA transcripts yielded amplified TCR beta CDR3 regions. The HTBI primer set drove a first-round RT-PCR of the TCR CDR3. TCRdb reprocessed the multiplex PCR reads with MiXCR, giving one entry per CDR3 protein. The sample contains 400,000 to 500,000 distinct CDR3 sequences, around 13% of which appear only once.

The chain couples TRBV3-1 to TRBJ1-1; D is undetermined. This TCR came from a woman under 30 with Graves' hyperthyroidism. The sequenced sample consisted of blood. The CDR3, as DNA: TGTGCCAGCAGCCTGATCGGACGGGACACTGAAGCTTTCTTT. Translated, it gives CASSLIGRDTEAFF.